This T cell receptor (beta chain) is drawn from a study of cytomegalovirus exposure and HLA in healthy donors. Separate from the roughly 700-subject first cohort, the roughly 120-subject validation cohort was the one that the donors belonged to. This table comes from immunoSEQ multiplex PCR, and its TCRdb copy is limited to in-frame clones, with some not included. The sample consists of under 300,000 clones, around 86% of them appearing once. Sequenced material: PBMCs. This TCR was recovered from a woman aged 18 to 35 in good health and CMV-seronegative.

CDR3 amino acids: CASSYVTGAGNTIYF. The CDR3 nucleotides are TGTGCCAGCAGTTACGTTACAGGTGCTGGAAACACCATATATTTT. The V and J genes are TRBV6-5 and TRBJ1-3; D may be TRBD1 (5 bases). The V and J ends lost 2 bases and 2 bases respectively, with 10 bases between them. The CDR3 is 15 amino acids. CDR1 and CDR2 from the germline V gene are MNHEY and SVGAGI.